The next 15 T cell receptor beta chains were all read from a single sample in a study of blood T cell repertoires in COVID-19. TCRdb's table, derived via immunoSEQ multiplex PCR, lists solely in-frame clones and lacks some. Of approximately 490,000 clones in the sample, about nine tenths were seen once. The specimen was PBMCs or T cells enriched from blood (not recorded which). Source of these receptors: a woman between 18 and 30 years old who had recovered from COVID-19.

The chain uses TRBV2 and TRBJ2-1, with TRBD2 matching over 12 bases. This CDR3 has 14 amino acids. Germline V lookup: CDR1 SNHLY, CDR2 FYNNEI. V lost 8 bases to trimming and J lost 6 bases; unmatched junction nucleotides: 5. CDR3 nucleotides: TGTGCCAGCCGGACTAGCGGGGTTAGCAATGAGCAGTTCTTC. Protein: CASRTSGVSNEQFF.

The genes are TRBV19 and TRBJ2-1; TRBD2 matches at 10 bases. Germline V CDR1 and CDR2: LNHDA, SQIVND (reference sequence). V lost 3 bases, J lost 7 bases, and 3 bases stayed unmatched. The CDR3 runs 14 residues. CDR3 nucleotide sequence: TGTGCCAGTAGTATGAGCGGGGGGGCAAATGAGCAGTTCTTC. It encodes CASSMSGGANEQFF.

The chain recombines TRBV9 with TRBJ2-7; 7 bases agree with TRBD2. The CDR3 runs 14 residues. V gave up 1 base and J gave up 3 bases; unmatched junction bases: 4. CDR1 SGDLS and CDR2 YYNGEE come from the germline V gene. The CDR3 sequence: CASSVPREGYEQYF. The CDR3 region has the DNA TGTGCCAGCAGCGTACCCAGGGAGGGCTACGAGCAGTACTTC.

The CDR3 sequence: CASIFYLGDEQFF. In DNA form, the CDR3 reads TGTGCCAGCATCTTCTATCTAGGGGATGAGCAGTTCTTC. The chain couples TRBV2 to TRBJ2-1; perhaps TRBD1 as D (5 bases). CDR3 length: 13 amino acids. V was trimmed by 7 bases and J by 8 bases, leaving 15 bases between them. Germline V gives CDR1 SNHLY, CDR2 FYNNEI.

There are a few counts of this clone. CDR3 nucleotides: TGCGCCAGCAGCCGCATCCCCCGCCTCGGGGACACTGAAGCTTTCTTT. Translating gives CASSRIPRLGDTEAFF. The chain joins TRBV4-1 to TRBJ1-1, with D unresolved. V shed 4 bases and J shed 3 bases, with 18 bases lying between them. Germline-derived CDR1 and CDR2 are MGHRA and YSYEKL. The CDR3 is 16 amino acids.

V usage is TRBV5-1 and J usage is TRBJ2-1; D remains unclear. The CDR3 runs to 12 residues. V was trimmed by 2 bases and J by 6 bases, leaving 6 bases between them. Germline lookup yields CDR1 SGHRS and CDR2 YFSETQ. CDR3 sequence reads: CASSFRGNEQFF. The CDR3 DNA follows: TGCGCCAGCAGCTTTAGAGGCAATGAGCAGTTCTTC.

The chain couples TRBV7-3 to TRBJ1-1; D gene uncertain. Trimming took off 5 bases at V and 1 base at J, with 8 bases between the two ends. This CDR3 has 13 amino acids. Germline V gene sequence: CDR1 SGHTA, CDR2 FQGTGA. The CDR3 reads CASSPTSNTEAFF. For the CDR3, the DNA is TGTGCCAGCAGCCCAACATCGAACACTGAAGCTTTCTTT.

A word on this clone: The same CDR3 is also encoded by other DNA sequences in this sample. This chain connects TRBV5-1 to TRBJ2-3, with D possibly TRBD1 on 6 matching bases. Germline CDR1 SGHRS, CDR2 YFSETQ. This CDR3 is 14 amino acids long. Trimming took off 0 bases at V and 2 bases at J, with 7 bases between the two ends. CDR3 bases: TGCGCCAGCAGCTTGGGACAGGTCACAGATACGCAGTATTTT. This codes for CASSLGQVTDTQYF.

This chain links TRBV27 with TRBJ1-5, with D maybe TRBD1 (6 bases). The CDR3 has 16 amino acids. Germline V gene sequence: CDR1 MNHEY, CDR2 SMNVEV (reference sequence). Trimming pared 4 bases from V and 7 bases from J, leaving 20 bases between. This chain's CDR3 is CASSSRQVSGGQPQHF. The CDR3 DNA reads TGTGCCAGCAGTTCGCGACAGGTGTCGGGCGGGCAGCCCCAGCATTTT.

The chain has TRBV25-1 and TRBJ1-2; the match to TRBD1 covers 7 bases. Germline lookup yields CDR1 MGHDK and CDR2 SYGVNS. The junction had 9 bases not matched to a gene; V was cut back by 1 base and J by 7 bases. CDR3 length equals 15 residues. The CDR3 DNA sequence: TGTGCCAGCAGTGAATGGGACAGTGGCTTTGTTGGCTACACCTTC. The encoded protein is CASSEWDSGFVGYTF.

This clone has just a few counts. The same CDR3 arises from other DNA sequences in this sample as well. The chain has TRBV19 and TRBJ1-5; D is uncertain. CDR3 size: 13 residues. The germline CDR1 and CDR2 sequences are LNHDA and SQIVND (reference sequence). The germline V and J ends were trimmed by 0 bases and 5 bases, with 5 bases remaining between them. This CDR3 reads CASSIDRDQPQHF. The CDR3, as DNA: TGTGCCAGTAGTATAGATCGGGATCAGCCCCAGCATTTT.

With regard to this clone: Within the sample, other DNA sequences also encode this same CDR3. The V gene is TRBV19, the J gene TRBJ1-2; tentative D call: TRBD1 (6 bases). Trimming removed 3 bases from V and 2 bases from J, with 7 bases in between. Germline V gene lookup returns CDR1 LNHDA and CDR2 SQIVND (reference sequence). CDR3 length equals 13 residues. The DNA for the CDR3 is TGTGCCAGTAGTATTGACAGGAACTATGGCTACACCTTC. Translated, it gives CASSIDRNYGYTF. Supplemented by reference TRBV19 and TRBJ1-2, the full variable domain reads DGGITQSPKYLFRKEGQNVTLSCEQNLNHDAMYWYRQDPGQGLRLIYYSQIVNDFQKGDIAEGYSVSREKKESFPLTVTSAQKNPTAFYLCASSIDRNYGYTFGSGTRLTVV.

The chain uses TRBV10-1 and TRBJ1-2, with D possibly matching TRBD1 (6 bases). CDR1 WNHNN and CDR2 SYGVQD come from the germline V gene (reference sequence). The CDR3 covers 13 residues. Trimming left V 6 bases short and J 7 bases short, with 15 bases between. CDR3 sequence reads: CASSPTGQRGYTF. CDR3 nucleotide sequence: TGCGCCAGCAGCCCGACAGGCCAGCGTGGCTACACCTTC.

The chain joins TRBV12-5 to TRBJ2-7; 10 bases fit TRBD1. The CDR3 is 17 amino acids. Trimming took 3 bases from V and 1 from J; bases not matched to a gene: 9. Germline-derived CDR1 and CDR2 are LGHNT and FRNRAP. CDR3 in DNA: TGTGCTAGTGGTTTCTTACCGGGACAGGGGCCATCCTACGAGCAGTACTTC. It is translated as CASGFLPGQGPSYEQYF.

The table lists this clone with a few counts. This rearrangement joins TRBV29-1 to TRBJ1-2; TRBD1 agrees at 9 bases. Trimming at V came to 6 bases and at J to 10 bases, leaving 12 bases not matched to a gene. The CDR3 consists of 13 residues. The germline V gene encodes CDR1 SQVTM and CDR2 ANQGSEA. Here the CDR3 DNA reads TGCAGCGTCACCCTAACAGGGGGCGGCGTCTACACCTTC. Translated, it gives CSVTLTGGGVYTF.